The present TCR beta chain was sequenced within a study of Ad26.COV2.S vaccination and SARS-CoV-2 variants. With respect to this clone: Its antigen is not identified. The junction and the germline gene differ at one end; a read error may be behind it.

CDR1 is SGHKS, CDR2 YYEKEE, per germline (reference sequence). This CDR3 contains 14 residues. The repertoire was sequenced with immunoSEQ multiplex PCR; TCRdb's copy has only in-frame clones and lacks some. The sample includes about 470,000 clones, about 92% of them seen just once. Treatment described: 15 to 20 received Ad26.COV2.S at low or high dose, single or two shots; about 5 received placebo; per-sample allocation not given. Vaccine and placebo recipients were sampled on day 63 after the first injection. Vaccine was an Ad26 vector expressing Wuhan-strain SARS-CoV-2 spike. General study results and limits: After vaccination, reports described spike-specific CD8+ and CD4+ T cell responses as showing substantial breadth.

Sample: peripheral blood, taken in a trial of Ad26.COV2.S vaccine versus placebo. This receptor was obtained from a person between 18 and 59 years old who received the Ad26.COV2.S COVID-19 vaccine or a placebo. The chain carries TRBV5-5 and TRBJ1-3; D may be TRBD1 (6 bases). CDR3 sequence reads: CASSLAGGLSVSGF. CDR3 nucleotide sequence: TGTGCCAGCAGCTTGGCCGGGGGGCTCTCGGTATCGGGTTTT.